Following are 7 T cell receptor beta chains from one sample sequenced in a study of OX40 agonist ivuxolimab in advanced cancers. Some clones are missing from TCRdb's copy, which holds only in-frame ones; the method was immunoSEQ multiplex PCR. This table holds roughly 60,000 clones, about 90% found once. The sample consisted of CD4+ or CD8+ T cells sorted from blood, taken in a trial of the OX40 agonist ivuxolimab. Receptor source: an adult with an advanced solid tumor such as melanoma, head and neck, liver or kidney cancer.

The CDR3 region is CASRRRDGTQPQHF. CDR3 coding DNA: TGTGCCAGCAGACGCCGGGACGGAACCCAGCCCCAGCATTTT. The chain couples TRBV6-5 to TRBJ1-5; weak D call: TRBD1 (5 bases). The CDR3 runs to 14 residues. Germline V gene lookup returns CDR1 MNHEY and CDR2 SVGAGI. V was shortened by 6 bases and J by 7 bases, with 16 bases between the two germline ends.

The J gene is TRBJ2-1, the V gene TRBV5-1; D call uncertain. CDR3 length: 12 residues. Germline V lookup: CDR1 SGHRS, CDR2 YFSETQ. The germline V and J ends were trimmed by 5 bases and 5 bases, with 8 bases remaining between them. CDR3 nucleotides: TGCGCCAGCAGAAAGGGTGACAATGAGCAGTTCTTC. Amino acids: CASRKGDNEQFF.

The gene calls are TRBV1 and TRBJ2-3; the DNA was not used to check the table's D call, TRBD2. TRBV1 is described as a pseudogene. The CDR3 is 15 residues long. CDR3 protein: CTSSPREARGDTQYF. DNA of the CDR3: TGCACCAGCAGCCCGCGGGAGGCCAGGGGAGATACGCAGTATTTT.

The chain couples TRBV6-1 to TRBJ2-7; 9 positions agree with TRBD1. Germline-derived CDR1 and CDR2 are MNHNS and SASEGT. The V segment lost 4 bases and the J segment 6 bases; nucleotides outside the gene matches: 10. The CDR3 contains 15 residues. CDR3 coding DNA: TGTGCCAGCAGTGCGGTGGGACAGGGTAAACGCGAGCAGTACTTC. Its translation is CASSAVGQGKREQYF.

This clone was detected only a few times. The V and J genes are TRBV5-5 and TRBJ2-7, with 8 bases matching TRBD1. The CDR3 covers 14 residues. The J segment lost 2 bases and the V segment lost 3 bases, leaving 4 bases of the junction unmatched. Germline CDR1 is SGHKS and CDR2 is YYEKEE (reference sequence). The CDR3 DNA sequence: TGTGCCAGCAGCTGGGACAGGCTAACCTACGAGCAGTACTTC. It is translated as CASSWDRLTYEQYF.

The chain has TRBV2 and TRBJ2-7, with 10 bases lining up with TRBD2. The length of the CDR3 is 14 residues. J gave up 2 bases and V 5 bases, and 3 bases lay outside the gene matches. Looked up from germline, CDR1 is SNHLY and CDR2 is FYNNEI. Written as DNA, the CDR3 is TGTGCCAGCAGTTCGCTAGCGGGGGCCTACGAGCAGTACTTC. Protein sequence: CASSSLAGAYEQYF.

The chain uses TRBV5-1 and TRBJ2-3, with D maybe TRBD2 (5 bases). This CDR3 comprises 14 residues. Germline loops: CDR1 SGHRS, CDR2 YFSETQ. Trimming took off 3 bases at V and 2 bases at J, with 10 bases between the two ends. CDR3 protein: CASSSAGNTDTQYF. The CDR3 DNA is TGCGCCAGCAGCTCCGCCGGGAACACAGATACGCAGTATTTT.